Each of the 30 T cell receptor beta chains below was sequenced from the same sample in a study of naive and memory T cell subsets. Study-wide points: Possibly reflecting memory cells re-expressing CD45RA, a few larger clonotypes occurred in naive repertoires, especially CD8.

Both TRBC1 and TRBC2 were covered by a beta constant-region primer of two equimolar oligonucleotides. Four rounds of PCR amplified the ligated cDNA using nested alpha and beta constant-region primers plus SP2. TCRdb re-derived calls from the UMI-ligation and nested PCR reads in MiXCR, one entry per CDR3 protein. The sample lists roughly 97,000 distinct CDR3 sequences, roughly 15% seen once, with 2.5% to 3% in the top ten. The antigens for these receptors are not known. The sample was naive CD8+ T cells from blood. The receptors here all came from a human donor in good health.

This clonotype was detected only a few times. This chain joins TRBV27 and TRBJ1-5, with a possible D match to TRBD1 (5 bases). This CDR3 has 13 amino acids. Per germline, CDR1 MNHEY and CDR2 SMNVEV (reference sequence). V lost 5 bases, J lost 6 bases, and 11 bases lay in between. In DNA, the CDR3 is TGTGCCAGCAGTCCCATCGGGGGTCAGCCCCAGCATTTT. Its translation is CASSPIGGQPQHF.

This chain links TRBV6-2 or TRBV6-3 with TRBJ1-4, with D hard to call. Germline CDR1 is MNHEY and CDR2 is SVGEGT. Trimming cost V 2 bases and J 4 bases, with 5 bases left between them. This CDR3 has 13 amino acids. This chain's CDR3 is CASSYADNEKLFF. The CDR3 DNA reads as TGTGCCAGCAGTTACGCTGATAATGAAAAACTGTTTTTT.

The chain joins TRBV2 to TRBJ1-5, with 7 nucleotides matching TRBD1. V lost 6 bases to trimming and J lost 2 bases; unmatched junction nucleotides: 4. The CDR3 has 14 residues. CDR1 is SNHLY, CDR2 FYNNEI, per germline. The CDR3 DNA reads TGTGCCAGCAGGCCCACAGGGGGCAATCAGCCCCAGCATTTT. This translates into CASRPTGGNQPQHF.

This clonotype has a count of ten or more. This chain uses TRBV29-1 with TRBJ1-1; D possibly corresponds to TRBD1 (6 bases). Trimming took 3 bases from V and 5 from J, leaving 13 bases between them. This CDR3 contains 13 residues. Germline CDR1 and CDR2: SQVTM and ANQGSEA. Here the CDR3 reads CSVDQGGGTEAFF. The DNA of the CDR3 is TGCAGCGTTGATCAGGGAGGGGGAACTGAAGCTTTCTTT.

The chain recombines TRBV27 with TRBJ1-4; possible D gene TRBD1, 5 bases. Germline V gene sequence: CDR1 MNHEY, CDR2 SMNVEV (reference sequence). The CDR3 covers 13 residues. The V end was cut by 3 bases, the J end by 10 bases, with 12 bases between. The CDR3 bases are TGTGCCAGCAGTTTGGGGGTTGGGGGAAAACTGTTTTTT. Translation: CASSLGVGGKLFF. The full variable domain, its missing parts supplied by reference TRBV27 and TRBJ1-4, is EAQVTQNPRYLITVTGKKLTVTCSQNMNHEYMSWYRQDPGLGLRQIYYSMNVEVTDKGDVPEGYKVSRKEKRNFPLILESPSPNQTSLYFCASSLGVGGKLFFGSGTQLSVL.

This clonotype was counted between two and nine times. The chain carries TRBV6-2 or TRBV6-3 and TRBJ2-5; tentatively, D is TRBD2 (5 bases). The V gene's germline CDR1 is MNHEY and CDR2 SVGEGT. The CDR3 is 16 amino acids. The ends were cut back, 2 bases at V and 5 bases at J, with 18 bases in the middle. The CDR3 DNA follows: TGTGCCAGCAGTTACAGTCAGGACGAAGGCGGGGAGACCCAGTACTTC. This gives the protein CASSYSQDEGGETQYF.

The table lists this clonotype with many counts. The V gene is TRBV20-1, the J gene TRBJ1-2, with unresolved D. The CDR3 extends over 14 amino acids. Trimming cost V 0 bases and J 5 bases, with 13 bases left between them. Germline V gene lookup returns CDR1 DFQATT and CDR2 SNEGSKA (reference sequence). This CDR3 reads CSARELGREYGYTF. The DNA for the CDR3 is TGCAGTGCTAGAGAACTCGGGAGGGAATATGGCTACACCTTC.

This clonotype was detected many times. This chain uses TRBV7-9 with TRBJ1-1, with D possibly being TRBD1 (5 bases). V was pared by 0 bases and J by 0 bases, with 20 bases between. This CDR3 contains 19 residues. Germline values: CDR1 SEHNR, CDR2 FQNEAQ (reference sequence). The CDR3 nucleotides read TGTGCCAGCAGCTTAGCGAAAAGATCGGGACTCTTCATGAACACTGAAGCTTTCTTT. Translated, it gives CASSLAKRSGLFMNTEAFF.

This chain uses TRBV25-1 with TRBJ2-1, with unresolved D. Germline V gene sequence: CDR1 MGHDK, CDR2 SYGVNS. This CDR3 is 13 amino acids long. Between the trimmed V and J ends, which lost 4 bases and 9 bases, there was a span of 13 bases. Here the CDR3 reads CASSGYWAAEQFF. The CDR3 nucleotides read TGTGCCAGCAGTGGATACTGGGCTGCTGAGCAGTTCTTC. Full variable domain (remainder filled in from reference TRBV25-1 and TRBJ2-1): EADIYQTPRYLVIGTGKKITLECSQTMGHDKMYWYQQDPGMELHLIHYSYGVNSTEKGDLSSESTVSRIRTEHFPLTLESARPSHTSQYLCASSGYWAAEQFFGPGTRLTVL.

This clonotype was observed at least ten times. The V call is TRBV13, the J call TRBJ2-1, with 11 bases matching TRBD2. The junction had 5 bases not matched to a gene; V was cut back by 2 bases and J by 5 bases. CDR1 PRHDT and CDR2 FYEKMQ come from the germline V gene (reference sequence). CDR3 size: 16 residues. Here the CDR3 DNA reads TGTGCCAGCAGCTTAATTGCTAGCGGGAGGAACAATGAGCAGTTCTTC. This codes for CASSLIASGRNNEQFF.

Ten or more counts support this clonotype. The genes are TRBV12-3 or TRBV12-4 and TRBJ1-1; D is ambiguous. V was shortened by 2 bases and J by 5 bases, with 9 bases between the two germline ends. The length of the CDR3 is 13 residues. The DNA of the CDR3 is TGTGCCAGCAGTTTAATGCGGGAAACTGAAGCTTTCTTT. Protein sequence: CASSLMRETEAFF.

The CDR3 DNA is TGTGCCTGGAGCGACAGGGGCCTAGGGGTTTCACCCCTCCACTTT. Translating it yields CAWSDRGLGVSPLHF. The rearrangement uses TRBV30 and TRBJ1-6, with 8 positions matching TRBD1. This CDR3 contains 15 residues. Germline CDR1 and CDR2: GTSNPN and SVGIG (reference sequence). V gave up 3 bases and J gave up 9 bases; unmatched junction bases: 10.

This clonotype has only a few counts. The genes are TRBV6-2 or TRBV6-3 and TRBJ2-1, with D tentatively TRBD1 or TRBD2 (5 bases each). Germline CDR1 reads MNHEY; CDR2 reads SVGEGT. This CDR3 is 17 amino acids long. Trimming left V 2 bases short and J 0 bases short, with 14 bases between. The CDR3 is CASSYPEGSGSYNEQFF. As DNA, the CDR3 is TGTGCCAGCAGTTACCCTGAGGGGTCGGGCTCCTACAATGAGCAGTTCTTC.

V usage is TRBV6-2 or TRBV6-3 and J usage is TRBJ2-1, with 9 positions matching TRBD2. J lost 4 bases, V lost 8 bases, and 6 bases had no gene match. The CDR3 runs to 14 residues. CDR1 and CDR2 from the germline V gene are MNHEY and SVGEGT. The CDR3 region is CASAMAGGYNEQFF. Here the CDR3 DNA reads TGTGCCAGCGCTATGGCGGGAGGGTACAATGAGCAGTTCTTC.

The chain employs TRBV7-8 and TRBJ1-2, with D maybe TRBD1 (6 bases). Germline loops: CDR1 SGHVS, CDR2 FQNEAQ. Trimming took off 1 base at V and 0 bases at J, with 9 bases between the two ends. This CDR3 spans 15 amino acids. CDR3 in amino acids: CASSLVGGPNYGYTF. The CDR3 DNA reads as TGTGCCAGCAGCTTAGTTGGGGGCCCTAACTATGGCTACACCTTC.

This clonotype was seen repeatedly, ten times or more. This rearrangement joins TRBV20-1 to TRBJ2-2, with D possibly TRBD1 on 6 matching bases. Per germline, CDR1 DFQATT and CDR2 SNEGSKA (reference sequence). The V and J ends lost 1 base and 2 bases respectively, with 17 bases between them. The CDR3 has 17 amino acids. The CDR3 DNA sequence: TGCAGTGCTAGAGCAGCACCGACAGGCCATAACACCGGGGAGCTGTTTTTT. This translates into CSARAAPTGHNTGELFF.

This clonotype was recorded a few times. CDR3 loop: CSVESGSSYNEQFF. The DNA for the CDR3 is TGCAGCGTTGAGAGCGGGAGCTCCTACAATGAGCAGTTCTTC. The chain joins TRBV29-1 to TRBJ2-1; 8 nucleotides align to TRBD2. From germline, CDR1 is SQVTM and CDR2 ANQGSEA. V gave up 3 bases and J gave up 0 bases; unmatched junction bases: 1. CDR3 length equals 14 residues.

Remarks on this clonotype: Mismatch with germline at one junction end may stem from a read error. This chain links TRBV11-1 with TRBJ2-1, with unresolved D. Per germline, CDR1 SGHAT and CDR2 FQDESV (reference sequence). CDR3 length: 13 residues. The CDR3 DNA reads TGTGCCAGCAGCTTAGCGCCGGGCTGGGGTTCGGCCTTC. Protein product: CASSLAPGWGSAF.

The chain is built from TRBV25-1 and TRBJ2-3, with 9 bases lining up with TRBD1. This CDR3 is 14 amino acids long. V was clipped by 6 bases and J by 2 bases; unmatched bases: 3. The germline CDR1 and CDR2 sequences are MGHDK and SYGVNS. CDR3 nucleotides: TGTGCCAGCAGCCGGGACAGGGCCACAGATACGCAGTATTTT. Translated: CASSRDRATDTQYF.

The CDR3 DNA is TGCGCCAGCAGCTTTGATGGCCTCACAGATACGCAGTATTTT. The encoded protein is CASSFDGLTDTQYF. J is TRBJ2-3 and V is TRBV5-1; no clear D. The germline CDR1 and CDR2 sequences are SGHRS and YFSETQ. V lost 2 bases to trimming and J lost 2 bases, with 9 bases between them. The CDR3 has 14 amino acids.

V gene TRBV27 combines with J gene TRBJ1-5, with D uncertain. Trimming shortened V by 8 bases and J by 10 bases, and 15 bases separated the two germline ends. Looked up from germline, CDR1 is MNHEY and CDR2 is SMNVEV (reference sequence). CDR3 length equals 12 residues. The CDR3 spells CASGLGLVPQHF. The CDR3 region has the DNA TGTGCCAGCGGCCTGGGTCTGGTACCCCAGCATTTT.

This clonotype came up a few times. The CDR3 DNA sequence: TGTGCCAGCCGTCCAGGGTGGGGGGTTATAAAAGAGACCCAGTACTTC. Its translation is CASRPGWGVIKETQYF. The V call is TRBV28, the J call TRBJ2-5; tentative D call: TRBD2 (6 bases). The germline V gene has CDR1 MDHEN and CDR2 SYDVKM. V gave up 8 bases and J gave up 3 bases, with 22 bases separating them. The CDR3 is 16 residues long.

This chain uses TRBV23-1 with TRBJ2-1; 11 bases map to TRBD1. TRBV23-1 has ORF status, its function being uncertain. The length of the CDR3 is 21 residues. Trimming took 1 base from V and 6 from J; bases not matched to a gene: 20. The CDR3 loop is CASSQWRTGGDFIPKGNEQFF. The CDR3 DNA sequence: TGCGCCAGCAGTCAATGGAGGACAGGGGGCGATTTCATCCCTAAGGGCAATGAGCAGTTCTTC.

This clonotype was seen only a few times. V and J are TRBV12-3 or TRBV12-4 and TRBJ2-7; 7 nucleotides match TRBD2. With V trimmed by 4 bases and J by 6 bases, 6 bases remained unmatched. The CDR3 has 13 amino acids. CDR3 in DNA: TGTGCCAGCAGTTGGGGAGGGCCTGCCGAGCAGTACTTC. This codes for CASSWGGPAEQYF.

This clonotype was found a few times. The CDR3 DNA follows: TGTGCCAGCAGTTTAACGGGCAACGAGCAGTACTTC. Translated: CASSLTGNEQYF. The V call is TRBV12-3 or TRBV12-4, the J call TRBJ2-7; D is undetermined. CDR3 size: 12 residues. Trimming removed 2 bases from V and 5 bases from J, with 7 bases in between.

This clonotype was seen a few times. The chain links TRBV20-1 to TRBJ1-1; 7 nucleotides agree with TRBD1. V lost 5 bases and J lost 3; bases outside the gene matches: 12. The CDR3 totals 15 residues. Germline V lookup: CDR1 DFQATT, CDR2 SNEGSKA (reference sequence). This CDR3 is CSALPRGALYTEAFF. The DNA for the CDR3 is TGCAGTGCTCTACCCAGGGGGGCTTTGTACACTGAAGCTTTCTTT.

V usage is TRBV12-3 or TRBV12-4 and J usage is TRBJ2-7, with 9 bases identical to TRBD1. With V trimmed by 7 bases and J by 6 bases, 10 bases remained unmatched. This CDR3 region has 14 residues. The chain's CDR3 is CASTGPGTGFEQYF. The CDR3 region has the DNA TGTGCCAGCACGGGTCCCGGGACAGGGTTCGAGCAGTACTTC.

The chain couples TRBV5-5 to TRBJ1-1; D call uncertain. Trimming stripped 2 bases from V and 2 bases from J, with 7 bases between. This CDR3 spans 13 amino acids. Germline V gene sequence: CDR1 SGHKS, CDR2 YYEKEE (reference sequence). The CDR3 spells CASSFPTNTEAFF. CDR3 nucleotides: TGTGCCAGCAGCTTCCCGACAAACACTGAAGCTTTCTTT.

For the CDR3, the DNA is TGTGCCAGTAGTATGGTGGCAGCTTTCACAGATACGCAGTATTTT. Translation: CASSMVAAFTDTQYF. The chain combines TRBV19 with TRBJ2-3; D remains ambiguous. The CDR3 extends over 15 amino acids. In germline, CDR1 is LNHDA, CDR2 SQIVND (reference sequence). The ends were cut back, 3 bases at V and 2 bases at J, with 12 bases in the middle.

This clonotype was seen repeatedly, ten times or more. The chain links TRBV6-2 or TRBV6-3 to TRBJ1-1; TRBD1 is a possible D gene (6 bases). Germline loops: CDR1 MNHEY, CDR2 SVGEGT. Trimming shortened V by 4 bases and J by 2 bases, and 11 bases separated the two germline ends. The CDR3 spans 14 residues. CDR3 DNA: TGTGCCAGCAGTTCACCGGGACACAACACTGAAGCTTTCTTT. This translates into CASSSPGHNTEAFF.